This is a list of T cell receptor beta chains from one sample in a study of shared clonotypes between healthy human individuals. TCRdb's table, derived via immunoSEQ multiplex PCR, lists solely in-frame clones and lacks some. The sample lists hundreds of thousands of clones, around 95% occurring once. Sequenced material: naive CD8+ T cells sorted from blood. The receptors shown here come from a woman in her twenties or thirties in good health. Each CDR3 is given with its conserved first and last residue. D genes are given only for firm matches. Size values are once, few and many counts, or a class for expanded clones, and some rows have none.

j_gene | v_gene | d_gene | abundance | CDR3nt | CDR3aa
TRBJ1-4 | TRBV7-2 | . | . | TGTGCCAGCAGCTTAGATGAGGGGGGACCTAATGAAAAACTGTTTTTT | CASSLDEGGPNEKLFF
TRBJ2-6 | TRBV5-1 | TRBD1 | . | TGCGCCAGCGACCCGGGACAGGGGATCTCTGGGGCCAACGTCCTGACTTTC | CASDPGQGISGANVLTF
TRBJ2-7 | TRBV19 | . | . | TGTGCCAGTAGTATTGGGGTTAGAGGGTCCTACGAGCAGTACTTC | CASSIGVRGSYEQYF
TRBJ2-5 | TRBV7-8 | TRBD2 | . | TGTGCCAGCAAGGGTAGCGGGAGGGCCAGGGAGACCCAGTACTTC | CASKGSGRARETQYF
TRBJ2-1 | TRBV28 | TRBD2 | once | TGTGCCAGCAGGGGGGGGAGTAGCTCCTACAATGAGCAGTTCTTC | CASRGGSSSYNEQFF
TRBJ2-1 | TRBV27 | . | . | TGTGCCAGCAGTTTCGGGGCATACAATGAGCAGTTCTTC | CASSFGAYNEQFF
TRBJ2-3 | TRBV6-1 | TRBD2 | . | TGTGTATCTTGCCGCGGGAGGGGGTCGGCAGATACGCAGTATTTT | CVSCRGRGSADTQYF
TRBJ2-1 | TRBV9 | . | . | TGTGCCAGCAGCGTAGGCGGAGGCTCCTACAATGAGCAGTTCTTC | CASSVGGGSYNEQFF
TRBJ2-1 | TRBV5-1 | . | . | TGCGCCAGCAGCCCAGGGGTCAGGGGAGGTGCCTACAATGAGCAGTTCTTC | CASSPGVRGGAYNEQFF
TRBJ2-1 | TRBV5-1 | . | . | TGCGCCAGCAGCTCCAGGGGAGGGGATGAGCAGTTCTTC | CASSSRGGDEQFF
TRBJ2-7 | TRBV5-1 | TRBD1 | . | TGCGCCAGCAGCTCCGACAGGGGTGGTGAGCAGTACTTC | CASSSDRGGEQYF
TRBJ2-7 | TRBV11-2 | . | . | TGTGCCAGCAGCTTCTCCACAGGGGGGGGATACTACGAGCAGTACTTC | CASSFSTGGGYYEQYF
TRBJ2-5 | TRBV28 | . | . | TGTGCCAGCAGTCCTCAGACAGAAAGATACCAAGAGACCCAGTACTTC | CASSPQTERYQETQYF
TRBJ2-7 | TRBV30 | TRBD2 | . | TGTGCCTGGAGTCCCGGGACTAGCGTCGAGCAGTACTTC | CAWSPGTSVEQYF
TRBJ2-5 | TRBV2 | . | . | TGTGCCAGCAGTGCGGAAAACGGGTTACTCGGGGAGACCCAGTACTTC | CASSAENGLLGETQYF
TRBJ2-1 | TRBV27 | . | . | TGTGCCAGCGGGGAGTGGGCGGGAAATTACAATGAGCAGTTCTTC | CASGEWAGNYNEQFF
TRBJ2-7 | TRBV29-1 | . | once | TGCAGCGCTGCGGGACTCTCCTACGAGCAGTACTTC | CSAAGLSYEQYF
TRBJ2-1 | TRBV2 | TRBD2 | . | TGTGCCAGCAGAGGACTAGCGGGAGGTATTCGGAATGAGCAGTTCTTC | CASRGLAGGIRNEQFF
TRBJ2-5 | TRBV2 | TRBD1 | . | TGTGCCAGCAGTGAAACGATGGACAGGGGGCAAGAGACCCAGTACTTC | CASSETMDRGQETQYF
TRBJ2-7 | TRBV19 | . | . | TGTGCCAGTAGTATGATGGGGCTCTCCTACGAGCAGTACTTC | CASSMMGLSYEQYF
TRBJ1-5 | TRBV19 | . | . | TGTGCCAGTAGTATGATGGAAGGGTCTAGACAGCCCCAGCATTTT | CASSMMEGSRQPQHF
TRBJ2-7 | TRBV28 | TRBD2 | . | TGTGCCAGCAGTTTTGGGACTAGCGGGAGTTACGAGCAGTACTTC | CASSFGTSGSYEQYF
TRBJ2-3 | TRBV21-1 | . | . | TGTGCCAGCAGCAAAGTGAGAGGACTAGAGTGGGATACGCAGTATTTT | CASSKVRGLEWDTQYF
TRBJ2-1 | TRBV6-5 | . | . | TGTGCCAGCAGTCGGCTCGGACAACGATACAATGAGCAGTTCTTC | CASSRLGQRYNEQFF
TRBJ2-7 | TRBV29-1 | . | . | TGCAGCGTTTTCGCGGAAAAAGGCGAGCAGTACTTC | CSVFAEKGEQYF
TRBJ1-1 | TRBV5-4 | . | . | TGTGCCAGCAGCCAATCTGACACTGAAGCTTTCTTT | CASSQSDTEAFF
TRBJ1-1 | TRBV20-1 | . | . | TGCAGTGCGCCCATGAACACTGAAGCTTTCTTT | CSAPMNTEAFF
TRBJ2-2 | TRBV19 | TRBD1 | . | TGTGCCAGTAGTATAGGTACCGGGACAGCCACCGGGGAGCTGTTTTTT | CASSIGTGTATGELFF
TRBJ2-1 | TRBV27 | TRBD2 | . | TGTGCCAGCAGTTTGCTAGCGGGTTCCTACAATGAGCAGTTCTTC | CASSLLAGSYNEQFF
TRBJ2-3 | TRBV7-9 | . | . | TGTGCCAGCTTATTAAGTGGGGGTACGCAGTATTTT | CASLLSGGTQYF
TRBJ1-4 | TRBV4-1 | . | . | TGCGCCAGCAGCCTCCTGACGGGGCCCGGCCCCAAAAAACTGTTTTTT | CASSLLTGPGPKKLFF
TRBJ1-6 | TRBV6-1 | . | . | TGTGCCAGCAGCAATTCACCCCTCCACTTT | CASSNSPLHF
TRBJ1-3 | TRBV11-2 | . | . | TGTGCCAGCAGCTTAGTATGGTCTGGCAGCCGCTCTGGAAACACCATATATTTT | CASSLVWSGSRSGNTIYF
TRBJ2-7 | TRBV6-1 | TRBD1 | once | TGTGCCAGCAGTGAAGCGTTCGACAGGGTGGTCCACGAGCAGTACTTC | CASSEAFDRVVHEQYF
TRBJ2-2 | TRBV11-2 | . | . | TGTGCCAGCAGCTTAGACGCCGGGGAGCTGTTTTTT | CASSLDAGELFF
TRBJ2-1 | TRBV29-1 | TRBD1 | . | TGCAGCATCCCGGACAGGGGGGGTTACAATGAGCAGTTCTTC | CSIPDRGGYNEQFF
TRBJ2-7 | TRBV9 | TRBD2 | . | TGTGCCAGCAGCGTAGCTGTGCTAGCGGGAGTTTACGAGCAGTACTTC | CASSVAVLAGVYEQYF
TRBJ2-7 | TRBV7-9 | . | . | TGTGCCAGCAGCTTAAGGCCCGACGAGCAGTACTTC | CASSLRPDEQYF
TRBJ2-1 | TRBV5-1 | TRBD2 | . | TGCGCCAGTCATACCGGGACTAGCGGATACAATGAGCAGTTCTTC | CASHTGTSGYNEQFF
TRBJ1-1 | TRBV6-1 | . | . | TGTGCCAGCAGTGAAATGTGGGCCTTCCCGGGGACTGAAGCTTTCTTT | CASSEMWAFPGTEAFF
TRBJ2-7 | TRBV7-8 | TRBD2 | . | TGTGCCAGCAGACCGGGGTCACTAGCGAAATACGAGCAGTACTTC | CASRPGSLAKYEQYF
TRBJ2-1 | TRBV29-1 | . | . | TGCAGCGTTGAAGGCGGAAGCTCCTACAATGAGCAGTTCTTC | CSVEGGSSYNEQFF
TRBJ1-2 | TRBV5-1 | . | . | TGCGCCAGCAGATCCTATGCCGGGACAACCGCCTATGGCTACACCTTC | CASRSYAGTTAYGYTF